This T cell receptor (beta chain) was documented in a study of cytomegalovirus exposure and HLA in healthy donors. General study points: An Asian-associated ancestry cluster reportedly showed fewer N-insertions than the roughly 670-donor mean in a later analysis.

The CDR3 loop spans 13 amino acids. Trimming cost V 9 bases and J 3 bases, with 15 bases left between them. Germline V gene lookup returns CDR1 MGHDK and CDR2 SYGVNS. As to this clone: Its matching antigen is unknown.

13 Jbeta primers and 60 Vbeta primers were used for the PCR. Sequencing was performed with immunoSEQ multiplex PCR; in TCRdb, only in-frame clones are kept and a portion is missing. Of fewer than 250,000 clones listed, under 85% are singletons. The chain links TRBV25-1 to TRBJ2-7; maybe TRBD1 (6 bases). This receptor was identified in a woman under 30 in good health and CMV-seronegative. The sample comprised PBMCs. CDR3 in DNA: TGTGCCAGTACACAGGGAGAGCTCTACGAGCAGTACTTC. Translating it yields CASTQGELYEQYF.